The clone carrying this T cell receptor beta chain was found once. This entry belongs to a study of T cell responses to AZD1222 COVID-19 vaccine. CDR1 and CDR2 from the germline V gene are LNHDA and SQIVND (reference sequence). CDR3 length: 13 residues. V trimming: 11 bases; J trimming: 6 bases; junction bases outside the gene matches: 10. The method was immunoSEQ multiplex PCR; TCRdb's version includes in-frame clones alone and lacks a portion of them. The sample holds about 140,000 clones; approximately 90% are singletons and the top ten take about 6%. This chain uses TRBV19 with TRBJ2-7, with 10 bases aligning to TRBD1. Material: peripheral blood, obtained on day 0 of AZD1222 vaccination. The origin of this receptor is an adult in good health. The CDR3 DNA is TGTGCCGCCGGGACAGGGGTATCCCGCGAGCAGTACTTC. Translated, it gives CAAGTGVSREQYF.